Listed below are T cell receptor beta chains from one sample, sequenced in a study of blood T cell repertoires in COVID-19. Profiled with immunoSEQ multiplex PCR; TCRdb holds only in-frame clones, not every one. The sample shows 63,000 or so clones, 82% of them seen only once. Sequencing input: peripheral blood. The receptors were sampled from a human donor in a cohort sampled during active COVID-19. CDR3s include the opening cysteine and the closing phenylalanine or tryptophan. D genes are given only for firm matches. Clone size, where shown, is once, few, many, or a class for clones that have expanded.

>-|16|TRBJ2-3|TRBV5-1|TRBD2
CASSFRTSRLTDTQYF
TGCGCCAGCAGCTTCCGGACTAGCAGACTCACAGATACGCAGTATTTT
>-|13|TRBJ2-4|TRBV2|-
CASTGLAKNIQYF
TGTGCCAGCACGGGTTTAGCCAAAAACATTCAGTACTTC
>-|13|TRBJ1-5|TRBV6-5|TRBD1
CAISQGRHQPQHF
TGTGCCATCTCACAGGGGAGGCATCAGCCCCAGCATTTT
>-|16|TRBJ2-2|TRBV18|TRBD1
CASSPPGTGGTGELFF
TGTGCCAGCTCACCACCCGGGACAGGGGGCACCGGGGAGCTGTTTTTT
>once|16|TRBJ1-2|TRBV6-6|TRBD1
CASSLTSSQGNYGYTF
TGTGCCAGCAGCCTTACCTCATCACAGGGGAACTATGGCTACACCTTC
>once|14|TRBJ1-3|TRBV11-2|-
CASSLVSERNTIYF
TGTGCCAGCAGCTTAGTCTCGGAGAGAAACACCATATATTTT
>few|15|TRBJ2-2|TRBV11-2|-
CASRPYRANTGELFF
TGTGCCAGCAGACCGTACAGAGCGAACACCGGGGAGCTGTTTTTT
>-|15|TRBJ1-2|TRBV5-1|-
CASSQGGGAHYGYTF
TGCGCCAGCAGCCAAGGGGGGGGCGCGCACTATGGCTACACCTTC
>-|16|TRBJ1-5|TRBV7-9|TRBD1
CASSSDGTASNQPQHF
TGTGCCAGCAGCTCGGACGGGACAGCTAGCAATCAGCCCCAGCATTTT
>-|16|TRBJ2-3|TRBV4-2|-
CASSHSAGARGDTQYF
TGTGCCAGCAGCCACTCCGCGGGGGCTAGGGGAGATACGCAGTATTTT
>few|15|TRBJ1-2|TRBV5-5|TRBD1
CASSPRQGASYGYTF
TGTGCCAGCAGCCCTCGACAGGGGGCTTCTTATGGCTACACCTTC
>-|20|TRBJ1-2|TRBV15|-
CATSRDRVGDTSRFNYGYTF
TGTGCCACCAGCAGAGATCGGGTAGGGGACACCTCGCGCTTTAACTATGGCTACACCTTC
>-|15|TRBJ1-1|TRBV28|TRBD1
CASSRMGQGGIEAFF
TGTGCCAGCAGTCGGATGGGACAGGGGGGAATTGAAGCTTTCTTT
>few|14|TRBJ1-5|TRBV18|TRBD1
CASWPGQVNQPQHF
TGTGCCAGCTGGCCGGGACAGGTCAATCAGCCCCAGCATTTT
>-|15|TRBJ2-2|TRBV5-1|-
CASSLSGANTGELFF
TGCGCCAGCAGCTTGTCAGGGGCGAACACCGGGGAGCTGTTTTTT
>-|14|TRBJ2-1|TRBV7-8|TRBD2
CASSLVGTSGEQFF
TGTGCCAGCAGCTTAGTGGGGACTAGCGGGGAGCAGTTCTTC
>-|13|TRBJ2-7|TRBV7-3|-
CASRTDSLGEQYF
TGTGCCAGCAGAACGGACAGTCTGGGCGAGCAGTACTTC
>few|15|TRBJ1-5|TRBV19|TRBD1
CASIRQGASNQPQHF
TGTGCCAGTATTCGACAGGGCGCGAGCAATCAGCCCCAGCATTTT
>-|13|TRBJ1-2|TRBV2|-
CASSGQGNYGYTF
TGTGCCAGCAGTGGCCAGGGGAACTATGGCTACACCTTC
>few|18|TRBJ1-5|TRBV5-8|-
CASSLSFSGALGNQPQHF
TGTGCCAGCAGCTTGTCCTTTTCAGGGGCGCTTGGCAATCAGCCCCAGCATTTT
>few|14|TRBJ2-3|TRBV5-1|TRBD2
CASSFARGKDTQYF
TGCGCCAGCAGCTTTGCGCGGGGGAAGGATACGCAGTATTTT
>-|13|TRBJ1-2|TRBV6-5|-
CASSTGIGYGYTF
TGTGCCAGCAGTACAGGGATCGGCTATGGCTACACCTTC
>-|18|TRBJ2-1|TRBV3-1/TRBV3-2|TRBD2
CASSHFGASGRSLDEQFF
TGTGCCAGCAGCCACTTCGGGGCTAGCGGCAGGAGTTTGGATGAGCAGTTCTTC
>-|13|TRBJ2-1|TRBV12-3/TRBV12-4|TRBD2
CASRRGLVFEQFF
TGTGCCAGCAGGCGCGGACTAGTTTTTGAGCAGTTCTTC
>-|15|TRBJ2-5|TRBV15|TRBD2
CATRPGLAGPETQYF
TGTGCCACCAGGCCGGGACTAGCGGGGCCAGAGACCCAGTACTTC
>-|16|TRBJ1-6|TRBV5-4|-
CASSTGGGARDSPLHF
TGTGCCAGCAGCACCGGAGGGGGGGCTAGAGATTCACCCCTCCACTTT
>-|15|TRBJ1-5|TRBV30|-
CAWSSGSAGNQPQHF
TGTGCCTGGAGTAGTGGGAGCGCGGGCAATCAGCCCCAGCATTTT
>-|14|TRBJ2-5|TRBV5-1|-
CASSTQGHQETQYF
TGCGCCAGCAGCACCCAGGGTCACCAAGAGACCCAGTACTTC
>few|14|TRBJ1-1|TRBV2|TRBD1
CASSAPTGVNVAFF
TGTGCCAGCAGTGCACCGACAGGGGTGAACGTGGCTTTCTTT
>-|14|TRBJ1-6|TRBV6-1|-
CASSYAGGRSPLHF
TGTGCCAGCAGTTATGCGGGCGGGCGGTCACCCCTCCACTTT
>-|17|TRBJ2-5|TRBV5-1|TRBD2
CASSNGLAGAYQETQYF
TGCGCCAGCAGCAACGGACTAGCGGGGGCCTACCAAGAGACCCAGTACTTC
>-|17|TRBJ2-2|TRBV5-1|-
CASSLVGTSANTGELFF
TGCGCCAGCAGCTTGGTGGGGACAAGCGCGAACACCGGGGAGCTGTTTTTT
>-|18|TRBJ2-3|TRBV7-2|TRBD2
CASGPRGRGGVTADTQYF
TGTGCCAGCGGACCTAGGGGTCGGGGGGGCGTTACTGCAGATACGCAGTATTTT
>once|13|TRBJ2-1|TRBV10-2|-
CASSVTAYNEQFF
TGCGCCAGCAGTGTCACAGCATACAATGAGCAGTTCTTC
>-|14|TRBJ2-7|TRBV21-1|-
CASSKVGPSLEQYF
TGTGCCAGCAGCAAAGTGGGCCCCTCTCTTGAGCAGTACTTC
>-|15|TRBJ1-6|TRBV9|TRBD1
CASSAIQGVDSPLHF
TGTGCCAGCAGCGCAATACAGGGGGTGGACTCACCCCTCCACTTT
>-|14|TRBJ2-4|TRBV7-2|TRBD2
CASSPLAGHDIQYF
TGTGCCAGCAGCCCACTAGCGGGGCATGACATTCAGTACTTC